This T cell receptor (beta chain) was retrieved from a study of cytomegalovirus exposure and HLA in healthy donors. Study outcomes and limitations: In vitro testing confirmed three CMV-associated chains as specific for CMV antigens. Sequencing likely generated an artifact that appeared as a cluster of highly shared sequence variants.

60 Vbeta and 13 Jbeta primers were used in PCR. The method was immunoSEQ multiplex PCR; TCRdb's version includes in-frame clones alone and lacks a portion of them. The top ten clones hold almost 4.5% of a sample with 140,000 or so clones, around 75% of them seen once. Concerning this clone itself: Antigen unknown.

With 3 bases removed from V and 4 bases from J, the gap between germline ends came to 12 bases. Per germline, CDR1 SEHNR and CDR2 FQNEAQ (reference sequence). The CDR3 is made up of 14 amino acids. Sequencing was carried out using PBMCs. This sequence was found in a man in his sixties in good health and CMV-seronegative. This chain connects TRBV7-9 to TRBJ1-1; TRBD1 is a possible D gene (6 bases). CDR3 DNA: TGTGCCAGCAGCTTCAGGGGATACGGCACTGAAGCTTTCTTT. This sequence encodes CASSFRGYGTEAFF. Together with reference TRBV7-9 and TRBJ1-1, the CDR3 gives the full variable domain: DTGVSQNPRHKITKRGQNVTFRCDPISEHNRLYWYRQTLGQGPEFLTYFQNEAQLEKSRLLSDRFSAERPKGSFSTLEIQRTEQGDSAMYLCASSFRGYGTEAFFGQGTRLTVV.